This T cell receptor beta chain was identified in a study of T cell responses to AZD1222 COVID-19 vaccine. Findings and caveats of the study: Seropositive AZD1222 recipients at baseline numbered only 6 or 7. Spike was spanned by vaccine-associated CD4 TCRs, with dominance at 160-218 and 743-854.

A word on this clone: Antigen unknown.

Method: immunoSEQ multiplex PCR; TCRdb's copy keeps in-frame clones and lacks some. The sample contains approximately 150,000 clones, around 90% of which appear only once. Germline V lookup: CDR1 LNHNV, CDR2 YYDKDF (reference sequence). With V trimmed by 1 base and J by 5 bases, 1 base remained unmatched. The CDR3 has 15 amino acids. The clonotype comes from an adult in good health. This chain connects TRBV15 to TRBJ2-2, with 10 bases matching TRBD1. This sample comprised peripheral blood, obtained on day 0 of AZD1222 vaccination. CDR3 in amino acids: CATSRGGQGTGELFF. The CDR3, as DNA: TGTGCCACCAGCAGAGGGGGACAGGGGACCGGGGAGCTGTTTTTT.